Listed here are 28 T cell receptor beta chains from one sample, sequenced in a study of cytomegalovirus exposure and HLA in healthy donors. 13 Jbeta primers and 60 Vbeta primers were used for the PCR. This table comes from immunoSEQ multiplex PCR, and its TCRdb copy is limited to in-frame clones, with some not included. The sample contains 200,000 to 300,000 clones, roughly 86% of which appear only once. Sequencing used PBMCs. These receptors were collected from a woman aged 35 to 49 in good health and CMV-seropositive.

The gene calls are TRBV7-8 and TRBJ2-1, with D tentatively TRBD2 (6 bases). CDR3 length: 16 residues. Germline CDR1 is SGHVS and CDR2 is FQNEAQ. Trimming removed 1 base at V and 4 bases at J, with 14 bases between. CDR3 region: CASSLGVGSRYNEQFF. Written as DNA, the CDR3 is TGTGCCAGCAGCTTAGGGGTCGGGAGCAGGTACAATGAGCAGTTCTTC.

V usage is TRBV4-2 and J usage is TRBJ2-7; TRBD1 agrees at 8 bases. Losses at the gene ends were 5 bases for V and 2 bases for J; bases not matched to a gene: 8. CDR1 is LGHNA and CDR2 is YNFKEQ in the germline V gene. The length of the CDR3 is 15 residues. The CDR3 DNA sequence: TGTGCCAGCAGCTCTTCGGGACAGGACGCCTACGAGCAGTACTTC. Encoded protein: CASSSSGQDAYEQYF.

This clone has only a few counts. This chain uses TRBV5-1 with TRBJ1-6; weak D call: TRBD1 (6 bases). Trimming removed 4 bases from V and 8 bases from J, with 16 bases in between. This CDR3 is 15 amino acids long. Germline CDR1 SGHRS, CDR2 YFSETQ. This chain's CDR3 is CASSSMGARDSPLHF. The CDR3 nucleotides are TGCGCCAGCAGCAGCATGGGGGCGCGGGATTCACCCCTCCACTTT.

The genes are TRBV5-1 and TRBJ1-2; TRBD1 matches 10 bases. In germline, CDR1 is SGHRS, CDR2 YFSETQ. This CDR3 contains 17 residues. V was clipped by 0 bases and J by 6 bases; unmatched bases: 11. For the CDR3, the DNA is TGCGCCAGCAGCTTGGGTCCCGGGACAGGGGCTTGGGATGGCTACACCTTC. Protein: CASSLGPGTGAWDGYTF.

This clone has a single count. The chain combines TRBV27 with TRBJ2-3; D remains ambiguous. Trimming removed 6 bases at V and 4 bases at J, with 14 bases between. The CDR3 is 14 amino acids. The germline gives CDR1 MNHEY, CDR2 SMNVEV (reference sequence). The CDR3 here is CASRTLFLADTQYF. Written as DNA, the CDR3 is TGTGCCAGCAGGACTCTCTTTTTAGCAGATACGCAGTATTTT.

The chain combines TRBV4-3 with TRBJ1-6; unclear D gene. Germline CDR1 and CDR2: LGHNA and YSLEER. The CDR3 is made up of 15 amino acids. V was pared by 4 bases and J by 8 bases, with 15 bases between. Here the CDR3 DNA reads TGCGCCAGCAGCCGAGATGATTCTACCTATTCACCCCTCCACTTT. Translating gives CASSRDDSTYSPLHF.

The chain uses TRBV29-1 and TRBJ2-7, with TRBD2 as a possible D gene (5 bases). V was shortened by 4 bases and J by 2 bases, with 12 bases between the two germline ends. The CDR3 contains 13 residues. Germline V lookup: CDR1 SQVTM, CDR2 ANQGSEA. The CDR3 sequence is CSVVEDPTYEQYF. CDR3 in DNA: TGCAGCGTTGTGGAGGACCCAACCTACGAGCAGTACTTC.

V and J are TRBV6-4 and TRBJ2-7, with D possibly TRBD2 on 6 matching bases. V was pared by 2 bases and J by 0 bases, with 14 bases between. Germline lookup yields CDR1 MRHNA and CDR2 SNTAGT. The CDR3 is 16 residues long. CDR3 protein: CASSDNKLTSSYEQYF. CDR3 bases: TGTGCCAGCAGTGACAACAAATTGACTAGCTCCTACGAGCAGTACTTC.

The V call is TRBV5-8, the J call TRBJ2-5; D not certain. The V end lost 4 bases, the J end lost 0 bases, and 4 bases lay between the germline ends. The CDR3 covers 12 residues. Germline assignment: CDR1 SGHTS and CDR2 YDEGEE. For the CDR3, the DNA is TGTGCCAGCAGCGCGTACCAAGAGACCCAGTACTTC. Protein sequence: CASSAYQETQYF.

The genes are TRBV6-5 and TRBJ1-4; 7 bases map to TRBD1. In germline, CDR1 is MNHEY, CDR2 SVGAGI. The V and J ends lost 10 bases and 6 bases, in that order; junction bases with no gene match: 11. The CDR3 loop spans 14 amino acids. CDR3 bases: TGTGCCACCCAAGCCGGGACAGCTGATGAAAAACTGTTTTTT. It translates to CATQAGTADEKLFF.

The chain joins TRBV4-1 to TRBJ2-5; 8 positions agree with TRBD2. Germline lookup yields CDR1 MGHRA and CDR2 YSYEKL. V dropped 2 bases and J dropped 5; count of bases not matched to a gene: 7. The CDR3 has 15 amino acids. In DNA, the CDR3 is TGCGCCAGCAGCCAACCCGAGCGGGAGTGGGAGACCCAGTACTTC. Translated: CASSQPEREWETQYF.

This chain uses TRBV5-1 with TRBJ2-1; TRBD1 agrees at 9 bases. This CDR3 comprises 15 residues. J was trimmed by 7 bases and V by 1 base; bases with no gene match: 6. The germline V gene encodes CDR1 SGHRS and CDR2 YFSETQ. The CDR3 spells CASSLPGQGVNEQFF. The CDR3 coding sequence is TGCGCCAGCAGCTTGCCGGGACAGGGAGTGAATGAGCAGTTCTTC.

This chain links TRBV2 with TRBJ1-1, with 7 positions matching TRBD1. The CDR3 length is 15 residues. Germline CDR1 SNHLY, CDR2 FYNNEI. V trimming: 6 bases; J trimming: 1 base; junction bases outside the gene matches: 8. The CDR3 loop reads CASRWDRHQNTEAFF. DNA for the CDR3: TGTGCCAGCAGATGGGACAGACACCAGAACACTGAAGCTTTCTTT.

About this clone itself: Other DNA sequences of this sample code for an identical CDR3. The V gene is TRBV6-1, the J gene TRBJ2-3; 8 bases are shared with TRBD1. With 3 bases clipped from V and 1 base from J, the junction kept 3 bases outside the gene matches. The CDR3 is 15 residues long. Germline CDR1 reads MNHNS; CDR2 reads SASEGT. The CDR3 reads CASSEPGQGTDTQYF. CDR3 nucleotide sequence: TGTGCCAGCAGTGAGCCGGGACAGGGCACAGATACGCAGTATTTT.

CDR3 sequence reads: CASSGRGQGRKETQYF. The CDR3 DNA reads as TGTGCCAGCAGCGGAAGGGGACAGGGAAGGAAAGAGACCCAGTACTTC. V gene TRBV7-6 combines with J gene TRBJ2-5; 9 positions agree with TRBD1. The CDR3 is 16 amino acids. The J segment lost 3 bases and the V segment lost 5 bases, leaving 10 bases of the junction unmatched. Germline assignment: CDR1 SGHVS and CDR2 FNYEAQ.

The chain employs TRBV7-2 and TRBJ2-5, with TRBD2 identical over 7 bases. This CDR3 is 14 amino acids long. V shed 4 bases and J 3 bases; nucleotides not matched to a gene: 5. Germline CDR1 and CDR2: SGHTA and FQGNSA. The CDR3 is CASSSRAGKETQYF. The CDR3 nucleotides are TGTGCCAGCAGCTCAAGAGCGGGAAAAGAGACCCAGTACTTC. The full variable domain, its missing parts supplied by reference TRBV7-2 and TRBJ2-5, is GAGVSQSPSNKVTEKGKDVELRCDPISGHTALYWYRQSLGQGLEFLIYFQGNSAPDKSGLPSDRFSAERTGGSVSTLTIQRTQQEDSAVYLCASSSRAGKETQYFGPGTRLLVL.

This chain uses TRBV5-6 with TRBJ1-6; TRBD1 might be the D (6 bases). The CDR3 has 15 residues. Germline V lookup: CDR1 SGHDT, CDR2 YYEEEE. The V end lost 3 bases, the J end lost 7 bases, and 14 bases lay between the germline ends. As DNA, the CDR3 is TGTGCCAGCAGCTCGGACAGCGTCCCGAATTCACCCCTCCACTTT. Amino acid sequence: CASSSDSVPNSPLHF.

V gene TRBV7-9 combines with J gene TRBJ2-7; tentatively, D is TRBD1 (5 bases). This CDR3 comprises 15 residues. CDR1 is SEHNR and CDR2 is FQNEAQ in the germline V gene (reference sequence). V gave up 4 bases and J gave up 6 bases, with 19 bases separating them. CDR3 loop: CASSSFRDLIREQYF. CDR3 nucleotide sequence: TGTGCCAGCAGCTCCTTCAGGGATCTGATACGCGAGCAGTACTTC.

J is TRBJ1-1 and V is TRBV10-3; 7 positions agree with TRBD1. CDR1 is ENHRY, CDR2 SYGVKD, per germline. The CDR3 length is 14 residues. V was pared by 6 bases and J by 2 bases, with 6 bases of the junction left unmatched. The CDR3 reads CAIRDRDSNTEAFF. The DNA of the CDR3 is TGTGCCATCAGGGACCGGGACAGCAACACTGAAGCTTTCTTT.

V is TRBV6-4 and J is TRBJ2-3, with TRBD2 matching over 7 bases. The CDR3 has 15 residues. The germline V gene has CDR1 MRHNA and CDR2 SNTAGT. V trimming: 3 bases; J trimming: 0 bases; junction bases outside the gene matches: 3. CDR3 amino acids: CASSEASGSTDTQYF. CDR3 bases: TGTGCCAGCAGTGAAGCTAGCGGAAGCACAGATACGCAGTATTTT.

V usage is TRBV5-4 and J usage is TRBJ1-3; tentatively, D is TRBD1 (5 bases). Between the trimmed V and J ends, which lost 3 bases and 4 bases, there was a span of 23 bases. This CDR3 has 18 amino acids. Germline V gene lookup returns CDR1 SGHNT and CDR2 YYREEE (reference sequence). CDR3 DNA: TGTGCCAGCAGCTGGGGGATATCGGGGGGAGGGCCAGGAAACACCATATATTTT. Translated, it gives CASSWGISGGGPGNTIYF. The full variable domain, with the rest looked up from reference TRBV5-4 and TRBJ1-3, is ETGVTQSPTHLIKTRGQQVTLRCSSQSGHNTVSWYQQALGQGPQFIFQYYREEENGRGNFPPRFSGLQFPNYSSELNVNALELDDSALYLCASSWGISGGGPGNTIYFGEGSWLTVV.

The chain recombines TRBV27 with TRBJ1-2; the D is unclear. The germline CDR1 and CDR2 sequences are MNHEY and SMNVEV (reference sequence). CDR3 length equals 13 residues. Trimming stripped 6 bases from V and 1 base from J, with 9 bases between. The CDR3 spells CASRSRINYGYTF. The CDR3 region has the DNA TGTGCCAGCAGGTCCAGGATTAACTATGGCTACACCTTC.

This clone appeared once. The chain has TRBV4-3 and TRBJ2-7; 10 bases line up with TRBD1. The CDR3 consists of 17 residues. The germline gives CDR1 LGHNA, CDR2 YSLEER. The junction had 10 bases not matched to a gene; V was cut back by 3 bases and J by 2 bases. The CDR3 DNA sequence: TGCGCCAGCAGCCACCCCCACCGGGACAGGGGTACCTACGAGCAGTACTTC. It translates to CASSHPHRDRGTYEQYF.

The chain has TRBV6-6 and TRBJ2-2, with 7 nucleotides matching TRBD1. CDR1 and CDR2 from the germline V gene are MNHNY and SVGAGI (reference sequence). The V segment lost 5 bases and the J segment 4 bases; nucleotides outside the gene matches: 7. The CDR3 loop spans 15 amino acids. The CDR3 loop is CASSTRQGSTGELFF. The CDR3 DNA reads TGTGCCAGCAGTACCAGACAGGGAAGCACCGGGGAGCTGTTTTTT.

The J gene is TRBJ2-1, the V gene TRBV9, with no clear D. The CDR3 has 14 amino acids. CDR1 and CDR2 from the germline V gene are SGDLS and YYNGEE. Trimming took 0 bases from V and 2 from J, leaving 6 bases between them. The CDR3 DNA reads as TGTGCCAGCAGCGTAGCCACTGCCTACAATGAGCAGTTCTTC. Its protein product is CASSVATAYNEQFF. Drawing the rest from reference TRBV9 and TRBJ2-1, the complete variable domain is DSGVTQTPKHLITATGQRVTLRCSPRSGDLSVYWYQQSLDQGLQFLIQYYNGEERAKGNILERFSAQQFPDLHSELNLSSLELGDSALYFCASSVATAYNEQFFGPGTRLTVL.

The chain has TRBV27 and TRBJ1-2; D remains ambiguous. The germline CDR1 and CDR2 sequences are MNHEY and SMNVEV (reference sequence). CDR3 length: 13 residues. Trimming pared 3 bases from V and 2 bases from J, leaving 7 bases between. In DNA form, the CDR3 reads TGTGCCAGCAGTTTGCGGATGAACTATGGCTACACCTTC. Translation gives CASSLRMNYGYTF.

The genes are TRBV30 and TRBJ2-1; the match to TRBD2 covers 13 bases. V lost 1 base and J lost 8; bases outside the gene matches: 14. CDR1 and CDR2 (germline): GTSNPN, SVGIG (reference sequence). The CDR3 runs 18 residues. The CDR3 is CAWSDPGLAGNLGDEQFF. The CDR3 region has the DNA TGTGCCTGGAGTGATCCGGGACTAGCGGGAAACTTGGGCGATGAGCAGTTCTTC. The full variable domain, in which reference TRBV30 and TRBJ2-1 provide the parts outside the CDR3, is SQTIHQWPATLVQPVGSPLSLECTVEGTSNPNLYWYRQAAGRGLQLLFYSVGIGQISSEVPQNLSASRPQDRQFILSSKKLLLSDSGFYLCAWSDPGLAGNLGDEQFFGPGTRLTVL.

The chain employs TRBV7-9 and TRBJ1-3, with 7 nucleotides matching TRBD1. The germline CDR1 and CDR2 sequences are SEHNR and FQNEAQ (reference sequence). The trim removed 5 bases at V and 7 bases at J, leaving 8 bases unmatched. The CDR3 has 14 residues. CDR3 sequence: CASSPGDRRNTIYF. Written as DNA, the CDR3 is TGTGCCAGCAGCCCAGGGGACAGAAGGAACACCATATATTTT.